This record covers a single T cell receptor beta chain. CDR3 size: 18 residues. This sample was included in a study of T cells expressing NK-cell markers. TCR beta cDNA was made by 5'RACE template switching with UMIs. No DNA is given; TCRdb re-called the 5' RACE reads and lists each CDR3 protein once. This listing includes some 500,000 distinct CDR3 sequences. The clonotype originates from a woman aged 45-65 years in good health. The J gene is TRBJ1-1, the V gene TRBV12-3 or TRBV12-4; TCRdb's D call, TRBD1, is unchecked because there is no DNA. The sample comprised blood T cells: a sorted CD56 or NKG2C T cell subset, CD4+ or CD8+ T cells, or bulk PBMC T cells (not recorded which). The CDR3 reads CASSFPWTGPYMNTEAFF.